This passage covers 16 T cell receptor beta chains from one sample sequenced in a study of blood T cell repertoires in COVID-19 (dated by TCRdb to 2018 to 2021). Library method: the immunoSEQ multiplex PCR assay. The table comes from immuneACCESS by way of TCRdb, which keeps in-frame sequences with V and J called. Part of the clones is missing from these tables; in studies checked, under half for an unresolved V gene and the rest for unknown reasons. This sample comprises roughly 150,000 clones, roughly 90% of them detected only once. The ten largest make up roughly 5% of the sample. Material: peripheral blood. The receptor set was obtained from a man younger than 30 with COVID-19, enrolled during active disease.

The genes are TRBV24-1 and TRBJ2-6; the D is unclear. Germline V gives CDR1 KGHDR, CDR2 SFDVKD. This CDR3 region has 18 residues. Trimming pared 4 bases from V and 1 base from J, leaving 16 bases between. The CDR3, as DNA: TGTGCCACCAGTGACCCCGCGGCAGCTACGTCTGGGGCCAACGTCCTGACTTTC. This sequence encodes CATSDPAAATSGANVLTF.

The chain combines TRBV28 with TRBJ2-2; TRBD1 agrees at 7 bases. The CDR3 runs 12 residues. Germline trimming cut 6 bases from V and 5 bases from J; bases unmatched to any gene: 0. CDR1 is MDHEN, CDR2 SYDVKM, per germline. CDR3 nucleotides: TGTGCCAGCAGGGACAGGACCGGGGAGCTGTTTTTT. It yields the protein CASRDRTGELFF.

V gene TRBV6-1 combines with J gene TRBJ1-2; D is unclear. This CDR3 contains 14 residues. CDR1 and CDR2 from the germline V gene are MNHNS and SASEGT. Between the trimmed V and J ends, which lost 0 bases and 3 bases, there was a span of 8 bases. CDR3 in amino acids: CASSEAEGYYGYTF. CDR3 bases: TGTGCCAGCAGTGAAGCCGAGGGATACTATGGCTACACCTTC.

The chain has TRBV27 and TRBJ2-5, with D unresolved. V lost 7 bases to trimming and J lost 2 bases, with 8 bases between them. Germline values: CDR1 MNHEY, CDR2 SMNVEV (reference sequence). The CDR3 spans 12 residues. This CDR3 reads CASTDTQETQYF. The DNA of the CDR3 is TGTGCCAGCACCGACACACAAGAGACCCAGTACTTC.

This chain joins TRBV7-9 and TRBJ1-5, with 7 bases identical to TRBD1. V was pared by 6 bases and J by 13 bases, with 15 bases of the junction left unmatched. CDR1 and CDR2 from the germline V gene are SEHNR and FQNEAQ (reference sequence). This CDR3 region has 14 residues. CDR3 bases: TGTGCCAGCAGTCCGCTAACCGGGACAGCATTACAGCATTTT. Its translation is CASSPLTGTALQHF. Together with reference TRBV7-9 and TRBJ1-5, the CDR3 gives the full variable domain: DTGVSQNPRHKITKRGQNVTFRCDPISEHNRLYWYRQTLGQGPEFLTYFQNEAQLEKSRLLSDRFSAERPKGSFSTLEIQRTEQGDSAMYLCASSPLTGTALQHFGDGTRLSIL.

The chain has TRBV14 and TRBJ1-1; D not resolved. The V end lost 3 bases, the J end lost 1 base, and 6 bases lay between the germline ends. From germline, CDR1 is SGHDN and CDR2 FVKESK. The CDR3 covers 13 residues. CDR3 DNA sequence: TGTGCCAGCAGCCACTATCCGAACACTGAAGCTTTCTTT. Protein product: CASSHYPNTEAFF.

The chain joins TRBV28 to TRBJ2-7; possible D gene TRBD1, 6 bases. The germline CDR1 and CDR2 sequences are MDHEN and SYDVKM. V was pared by 3 bases and J by 0 bases, with 24 bases between. The length of the CDR3 is 19 residues. CDR3: CASSFFMSVLTGSSYEQYF. The CDR3 region has the DNA TGTGCCAGCAGTTTTTTTATGTCCGTTCTGACAGGATCCTCCTACGAGCAGTACTTC.

This rearrangement joins TRBV13 to TRBJ1-4, with 9 bases identical to TRBD1. CDR3 size: 15 residues. Per the germline V gene, CDR1 is PRHDT and CDR2 is FYEKMQ (reference sequence). V shed 5 bases and J 5 bases; nucleotides not matched to a gene: 6. The CDR3: CASSPRQGGNEKLFF. The CDR3 region has the DNA TGTGCCAGCAGCCCTCGACAGGGGGGGAATGAAAAACTGTTTTTT.

The rearrangement links TRBV28 to TRBJ1-1; a weak D match, TRBD1 (5 bases). Trimming removed 6 bases at V and 1 base at J, with 12 bases between. Germline-derived CDR1 and CDR2 are MDHEN and SYDVKM. CDR3 length equals 14 residues. The CDR3: CASRLLTGNTEAFF. In DNA, the CDR3 is TGTGCCAGCAGACTACTTACAGGGAACACTGAAGCTTTCTTT.

V gene TRBV2 combines with J gene TRBJ2-3, with 7 bases lining up with TRBD1. The CDR3 sequence is 17 residues long. Germline V gene lookup returns CDR1 SNHLY and CDR2 FYNNEI. Trimming removed 3 bases from V and 0 bases from J; junction bases left unmatched: 9. CDR3 protein: CASSDPDRDASTDTQYF. The CDR3 DNA reads as TGTGCCAGCAGTGACCCAGACAGGGACGCTAGCACAGATACGCAGTATTTT. Full variable domain (rest looked up from reference TRBV2 and TRBJ2-3): EPEVTQTPSHQVTQMGQEVILRCVPISNHLYFYWYRQILGQKVEFLVSFYNNEISEKSEIFDDQFSVERPDGSNFTLKIRSTKLEDSAMYFCASSDPDRDASTDTQYFGPGTRLTVL.

The chain joins TRBV11-2 to TRBJ2-7; TRBD1 agrees at 9 bases. V shed 7 bases and J 6 bases; nucleotides not matched to a gene: 10. Germline V gives CDR1 SGHAT, CDR2 FQNNGV. The CDR3 is 14 amino acids. This chain's CDR3 is CASIRRDREVEQYF. The DNA for the CDR3 is TGTGCCAGCATCCGGCGGGACAGGGAGGTCGAGCAGTACTTC.

The chain combines TRBV20-1 with TRBJ1-2, with D uncertain. Trimming pared 4 bases from V and 7 bases from J, leaving 10 bases between. The V gene's germline CDR1 is DFQATT and CDR2 SNEGSKA (reference sequence). The CDR3 totals 11 residues. Written as DNA, the CDR3 is TGCAGTGCTACCCAGCCGGGTGGCTACACCTTC. Amino acids: CSATQPGGYTF.

The count of this clone is one. The chain employs TRBV7-3 and TRBJ1-6; D gene uncertain. V lost 1 base and J lost 9, with 10 bases in between. Germline CDR1 and CDR2: SGHTA and FQGTGA. CDR3 length: 14 amino acids. CDR3 amino acids: CASSLSFPGSPLHF. The CDR3 DNA reads as TGTGCCAGCAGCTTAAGCTTCCCCGGTTCACCCCTCCACTTT.

The chain combines TRBV9 with TRBJ1-2, with a weak D call TRBD1 (5 bases). The germline CDR1 and CDR2 sequences are SGDLS and YYNGEE. V lost 0 bases and J 7 bases, leaving 13 bases between the germline ends. The CDR3 is 14 residues long. CDR3 residues: CASSVGSPDSGYTF. The CDR3 nucleotides are TGTGCCAGCAGCGTAGGAAGCCCCGACAGTGGCTACACCTTC.

This clone was picked up one time. J is TRBJ2-1 and V is TRBV7-2; 8 bases line up with TRBD2. V lost 1 base, J lost 7 bases, and 12 bases stayed unmatched. Germline lookup yields CDR1 SGHTA and CDR2 FQGNSA. There are 17 residues in the CDR3. The CDR3 loop is CASSLEVASGSRNEQFF. CDR3 nucleotides: TGTGCCAGCAGCTTAGAAGTTGCCAGCGGGAGTAGGAATGAGCAGTTCTTC. The full variable domain, with the rest looked up from reference TRBV7-2 and TRBJ2-1, is GAGVSQSPSNKVTEKGKDVELRCDPISGHTALYWYRQSLGQGLEFLIYFQGNSAPDKSGLPSDRFSAERTGGSVSTLTIQRTQQEDSAVYLCASSLEVASGSRNEQFFGPGTRLTVL.

In this sample, this clone turned up a few times. The chain employs TRBV14 and TRBJ2-3, with D perhaps TRBD2 (5 bases). This CDR3 spans 15 amino acids. Germline values: CDR1 SGHDN, CDR2 FVKESK. With 1 base removed from V and 2 bases from J, the gap between germline ends came to 10 bases. The CDR3 bases are TGTGCCAGCAGCCAAGGCGGGTCCTACACAGATACGCAGTATTTT. This encodes CASSQGGSYTDTQYF.